Below are 30 T cell receptor beta chains sequenced from a single sample in a study of cytomegalovirus exposure and HLA in healthy donors. The study ran its PCR with 60 Vbeta and 13 Jbeta primers. The repertoire was sequenced with immunoSEQ multiplex PCR; TCRdb's copy has only in-frame clones and lacks some. This table holds about 140,000 clones, approximately 79% found once. Sample: PBMCs. These receptors were taken from a female donor in good health and CMV-seronegative.

This sequence joins TRBV14 and TRBJ1-4; D gene uncertain. CDR1 is SGHDN, CDR2 FVKESK, per germline. Trimming took off 4 bases at V and 7 bases at J, with 16 bases between the two ends. CDR3 length equals 15 residues. The CDR3 DNA sequence: TGTGCCAGCAGCCCCCGGGTGACCCGAGGTGAAAAACTGTTTTTT. As protein: CASSPRVTRGEKLFF.

The V and J genes are TRBV5-4 and TRBJ2-2; D might be TRBD1 (5 bases). This CDR3 spans 15 amino acids. V was trimmed by 1 base and J by 0 bases, leaving 7 bases between them. Germline CDR1 SGHNT, CDR2 YYREEE (reference sequence). The CDR3: CASSLIGANTGELFF. In DNA form, the CDR3 reads TGTGCCAGCAGCTTGATAGGGGCGAACACCGGGGAGCTGTTTTTT.

The rearrangement links TRBV2 to TRBJ1-1, with a weak D call TRBD1 (6 bases). The CDR3 loop spans 12 amino acids. With 10 bases removed from V and 8 bases from J, the gap between germline ends came to 17 bases. CDR1 and CDR2 from the germline V gene are SNHLY and FYNNEI. The CDR3 is CAKERGTQEAFF. The DNA for the CDR3 is TGTGCCAAGGAAAGGGGGACACAGGAAGCTTTCTTT.

This chain connects TRBV7-3 to TRBJ2-5, with D maybe TRBD2 (5 bases). Trimming removed 2 bases from V and 5 bases from J, with 21 bases in between. CDR1 and CDR2 (germline): SGHTA, FQGTGA. The CDR3 totals 17 residues. Here the CDR3 DNA reads TGTGCCAGCAGCTTAGGCGTCCGTTCGGCGAGGGTGGAGACCCAGTACTTC. Its translation: CASSLGVRSARVETQYF.

The chain couples TRBV19 to TRBJ2-7; maybe TRBD1 (6 bases). This CDR3 has 13 amino acids. V was trimmed by 1 base and J by 3 bases, leaving 7 bases between them. Germline CDR1 LNHDA, CDR2 SQIVND (reference sequence). DNA of the CDR3: TGTGCCAGTAGTATAGGCAGGGGCTACGAGCAGTACTTC. Amino acids: CASSIGRGYEQYF.

This chain connects TRBV27 to TRBJ1-2; D not certain. The CDR3 covers 16 residues. V lost 0 bases and J 4 bases, leaving 15 bases between the germline ends. Germline V lookup: CDR1 MNHEY, CDR2 SMNVEV (reference sequence). The CDR3 sequence: CASSLSGSSYLYGYTF. The CDR3 coding sequence is TGTGCCAGCAGTTTATCGGGGAGCAGCTACCTCTATGGCTACACCTTC.

This clone came up once. V usage is TRBV2 and J usage is TRBJ2-7, with D tentatively TRBD2 (6 bases). The CDR3 spans 12 residues. The V and J ends lost 7 bases and 4 bases respectively, with 11 bases between them. Germline V gene sequence: CDR1 SNHLY, CDR2 FYNNEI. CDR3 DNA sequence: TGTGCCAGCATGCGGGATGGATACGAGCAGTACTTC. As protein: CASMRDGYEQYF.

The CDR3 sequence: CASGLGHGAQETQYF. CDR3 nucleotides: TGTGCTAGTGGTTTGGGCCATGGGGCCCAAGAGACCCAGTACTTC. The chain employs TRBV12-5 and TRBJ2-5, with D perhaps TRBD1 (5 bases). Germline CDR1 reads LGHNT; CDR2 reads FRNRAP. CDR3 length: 15 amino acids. V gave up 1 base and J gave up 1 base, with 10 bases separating them.

This sequence joins TRBV9 and TRBJ2-1, with 13 bases that match TRBD2. The CDR3 extends over 15 amino acids. CDR1 SGDLS and CDR2 YYNGEE come from the germline V gene. Trimming took 6 bases from V and 8 from J; bases not matched to a gene: 8. The CDR3 is CASTTGTSGVYEQFF. CDR3 in DNA: TGTGCCAGCACCACCGGGACTAGCGGGGTGTATGAGCAGTTCTTC.

V usage is TRBV6-5 and J usage is TRBJ2-7, with TRBD2 as a possible D gene (6 bases). From germline, CDR1 is MNHEY and CDR2 SVGAGI. Trimming took 4 bases from V and 0 from J, leaving 10 bases between them. There are 14 residues in the CDR3. The CDR3 reads CASSSGTRSYEQYF. The CDR3 region has the DNA TGTGCCAGCAGTTCGGGGACTCGCTCCTACGAGCAGTACTTC.

This clone has a single count. V gene TRBV9 combines with J gene TRBJ2-7; a possible D gene is TRBD2 (6 bases). Germline CDR1 reads SGDLS; CDR2 reads YYNGEE. The length of the CDR3 is 14 residues. V shed 5 bases and J shed 1 base, with 13 bases lying between them. DNA for the CDR3: TGTGCCAGCAGTCTTCGGGGACTTTCCTACGAGCAGTACTTC. Amino acids: CASSLRGLSYEQYF.

The rearrangement joins TRBV28 to TRBJ2-5; TRBD1 aligns across 11 bases. V lost 6 bases, J lost 5 bases, and 8 bases stayed unmatched. The CDR3 contains 15 residues. Germline CDR1 reads MDHEN; CDR2 reads SYDVKM. CDR3 region: CASRLSGTGGETQYF. CDR3 nucleotides: TGTGCCAGCAGACTCTCCGGGACAGGGGGGGAGACCCAGTACTTC.

The chain recombines TRBV29-1 with TRBJ2-1; D might be TRBD1 (5 bases). V lost 8 bases and J lost 2, with 16 bases in between. The CDR3 totals 14 residues. Germline CDR1 SQVTM, CDR2 ANQGSEA. In nucleotides, the CDR3 is TGCAGCCCCCAACGGCAGGGTACCTACAATGAGCAGTTCTTC. Amino acid sequence: CSPQRQGTYNEQFF.

This clone was seen a few times. The chain carries TRBV19 and TRBJ1-1, with TRBD1 as a possible D gene (6 bases). Germline V gene data show CDR1 as LNHDA and CDR2 as SQIVND (reference sequence). CDR3 size: 14 residues. V was clipped by 6 bases and J by 4 bases, with 15 bases between them. CDR3 loop: CASSHEGEGTEAFF. The CDR3 bases are TGTGCCAGTAGCCACGAGGGGGAGGGCACTGAAGCTTTCTTT.

The chain has TRBV27 and TRBJ1-5; 7 positions agree with TRBD1. Germline assignment: CDR1 MNHEY and CDR2 SMNVEV (reference sequence). The V and J ends lost 10 bases and 5 bases, in that order; junction bases with no gene match: 8. The CDR3 contains 13 residues. Here the CDR3 reads CATSPRGDQPQHF. CDR3 coding DNA: TGTGCCACATCCCCCAGGGGGGATCAGCCCCAGCATTTT.

This chain links TRBV2 with TRBJ2-5; D gene unclear. Germline assignment: CDR1 SNHLY and CDR2 FYNNEI. The V gene lost 7 bases and the J gene lost 5 bases, with 8 bases spanning the gap. This CDR3 region has 11 residues. The DNA for the CDR3 is TGTGCCAGCAAATCCCCTGAGACCCAGTACTTC. Translating gives CASKSPETQYF.

V usage is TRBV7-9 and J usage is TRBJ2-3, with 12 nucleotides matching TRBD2. Germline-derived CDR1 and CDR2 are SEHNR and FQNEAQ (reference sequence). Trimming removed 5 bases from V and 4 bases from J; junction bases left unmatched: 4. The CDR3 sequence is 15 residues long. The CDR3: CASSKTSGSSDTQYF. The CDR3, as DNA: TGTGCCAGCAGCAAGACTAGCGGGAGTTCAGATACGCAGTATTTT.

This clone came up once. V is TRBV5-6 and J is TRBJ2-7; TRBD2 is a possible D gene (6 bases). Between the trimmed V and J ends, which lost 0 bases and 3 bases, there was a span of 16 bases. There are 16 residues in the CDR3. Germline CDR1 is SGHDT and CDR2 is YYEEEE. CDR3 DNA: TGTGCCAGCAGCTTGGCGGTCACAGGAGGGAACTACGAGCAGTACTTC. Amino acids: CASSLAVTGGNYEQYF.

This rearrangement joins TRBV28 to TRBJ2-7; D is ambiguous. Per germline, CDR1 MDHEN and CDR2 SYDVKM. This CDR3 contains 16 residues. The germline V and J ends were trimmed by 5 bases and 3 bases, with 20 bases remaining between them. For the CDR3, the DNA is TGTGCCAGCAGTGCTTCCAGAGGCGCCTCCTACTACGAGCAGTACTTC. This encodes CASSASRGASYYEQYF.

The chain employs TRBV6-1 and TRBJ1-1, with 8 bases matching TRBD1. The CDR3 has 13 residues. V trimming: 6 bases; J trimming: 4 bases; junction bases outside the gene matches: 4. The germline V gene encodes CDR1 MNHNS and CDR2 SASEGT. CDR3 coding DNA: TGTGCCAGCAGGACCGGGACAGGCACTGAAGCTTTCTTT. Translation gives CASRTGTGTEAFF.

The V and J genes are TRBV27 and TRBJ1-1; 10 bases are a match to TRBD1. This CDR3 spans 14 amino acids. Germline V gives CDR1 MNHEY, CDR2 SMNVEV (reference sequence). With V trimmed by 9 bases and J by 6 bases, 10 bases remained unmatched. The CDR3 spells CASHWDRGGPEAFF. CDR3 coding DNA: TGTGCCAGTCATTGGGACAGGGGCGGTCCTGAAGCTTTCTTT.

This chain links TRBV5-4 with TRBJ2-5; TRBD2 aligns across 7 bases. The CDR3 has 14 residues. The V segment lost 4 bases and the J segment 1 base; nucleotides outside the gene matches: 4. CDR1 is SGHNT, CDR2 YYREEE, per germline (reference sequence). The CDR3 DNA follows: TGTGCCAGCAGCCCCGGGACTACCCAAGAGACCCAGTACTTC. Protein product: CASSPGTTQETQYF.

This chain uses TRBV28 with TRBJ2-7, with D tentatively TRBD1 (6 bases). The V gene's germline CDR1 is MDHEN and CDR2 SYDVKM. This CDR3 has 15 amino acids. The ends were cut back, 5 bases at V and 5 bases at J, with 19 bases in the middle. The chain's CDR3 is CASSPQGFRVHEQYF. CDR3 sequence (DNA): TGTGCCAGCAGTCCCCAGGGGTTCAGAGTACACGAGCAGTACTTC.

The V and J genes are TRBV9 and TRBJ2-7; 8 nucleotides align to TRBD2. The CDR3 has 17 residues. Trimming removed 4 bases from V and 2 bases from J; junction bases left unmatched: 14. Germline-derived CDR1 and CDR2 are SGDLS and YYNGEE. The CDR3 DNA follows: TGTGCCAGCAGCCCCACCCCTCCGGGACTAGAGACCTACGAGCAGTACTTC. Encoded protein: CASSPTPPGLETYEQYF.

The chain employs TRBV6-1 and TRBJ1-1, with D possibly TRBD1 on 6 matching bases. Germline CDR1 MNHNS, CDR2 SASEGT. This CDR3 contains 15 residues. Trimming shortened V by 4 bases and J by 1 base, and 13 bases separated the two germline ends. The CDR3 protein is CASSAFGTTNTEAFF. The CDR3 DNA sequence: TGTGCCAGCAGTGCCTTCGGGACAACGAACACTGAAGCTTTCTTT.

This clone was detected a few times. The chain uses TRBV6-1 and TRBJ1-4, with no clear D. CDR3 size: 15 residues. The V gene's germline CDR1 is MNHNS and CDR2 SASEGT. The V and J ends lost 5 bases and 4 bases respectively, with 14 bases between them. In nucleotides, the CDR3 is TGTGCCAGCAGTCCACCGGGTGGAGGTAATGAAAAACTGTTTTTT. Amino acid sequence: CASSPPGGGNEKLFF.

CDR3 coding DNA: TGTGCCAGCAGCCCTCAGGTCCCGGGCGCCAGGGGCTACGAGCAGTACTTC. Protein sequence: CASSPQVPGARGYEQYF. The rearrangement uses TRBV7-3 and TRBJ2-7; the D gene is possibly TRBD1 (6 bases). V lost 5 bases, J lost 3 bases, and 23 bases lay in between. The CDR3 is made up of 17 amino acids. CDR1 and CDR2 (germline): SGHTA, FQGTGA.

This clone came up a few times. The V call is TRBV29-1, the J call TRBJ1-1; D is unclear. The CDR3 covers 12 residues. The V end was cut by 7 bases, the J end by 1 base, with 10 bases between. CDR1 is SQVTM, CDR2 ANQGSEA, per germline. CDR3 sequence: CSGRAGNTEAFF. The CDR3 nucleotides are TGCAGCGGTAGAGCGGGGAACACTGAAGCTTTCTTT.

The V and J genes are TRBV27 and TRBJ2-3; 11 positions match TRBD2. Germline CDR1 and CDR2: MNHEY and SMNVEV (reference sequence). This CDR3 region has 17 residues. V shed 2 bases and J 5 bases; nucleotides not matched to a gene: 9. CDR3 region: CASSLPLAGGGLDTQYF. In DNA form, the CDR3 reads TGTGCCAGCAGTTTACCCCTAGCGGGAGGTGGGTTAGATACGCAGTATTTT.

The gene calls are TRBV4-2 and TRBJ2-5; 7 nucleotides align to TRBD2. The CDR3 consists of 18 residues. With 4 bases clipped from V and 2 bases from J, the junction kept 16 bases outside the gene matches. CDR1 and CDR2 (germline): LGHNA, YNFKEQ. The CDR3 region has the DNA TGTGCCAGCAGCCTCGACTTTTGGCGGGAGAAGGTTCAAGAGACCCAGTACTTC. This gives the protein CASSLDFWREKVQETQYF.